This TCR beta chain was found in a study of early T cells in non-severe SARS-CoV-2 infection. In the study overall: Sequenced bulk RNA came from whole blood that was unsorted, and chains were unpaired. Study results and caveats: VDJdb matching favored anti-spike CD8 responses, missing private and CD4 specificities.

Regarding this clonotype: Its antigen is undetermined.

The library protocol tagged individual cDNA molecules with unique molecular identifiers. MiXCR, applied by TCRdb to the 5' RACE reads, yields one record per CDR3 protein. The sample yields about 100,000 distinct CDR3 sequences, around 10% seen once. The CDR3 sequence is 12 residues long. Germline CDR1 reads DFQATT; CDR2 reads SNEGSKA (reference sequence). Trimming cost V 1 base and J 5 bases, with 8 bases left between them. The sequenced sample was whole blood. The clonotype comes from an adult who was a healthcare worker with PCR-confirmed SARS-CoV-2 infection or an uninfected control (not recorded which). V is TRBV20-1 and J is TRBJ1-2, with D unclear. This CDR3 is CSARVGGYGYTF. DNA for the CDR3: TGCAGTGCTAGAGTCGGAGGTTATGGCTACACCTTC.